This T cell receptor beta chain was profiled in a study of cytomegalovirus exposure and HLA in healthy donors. General study results and limits: In an earlier analysis, about 87% or about 30%: the productive usage of most TCR beta V segments.

Points on this clone: Its antigen is still unknown.

From germline, CDR1 is SSHAT and CDR2 FNYEAQ (reference sequence). The CDR3 length is 17 residues. The PCR ran on 60 Vbeta and 13 Jbeta primers. The data were produced by immunoSEQ multiplex PCR, yet TCRdb's version contains in-frame clones alone and is incomplete. The data show roughly 120,000 clones, roughly 71% seen once. This clonotype originated in a woman aged 40 to 50 in good health and CMV-seropositive. The chain joins TRBV7-7 to TRBJ2-5; D is possibly TRBD2 (7 bases). The sequencing input was PBMCs. The CDR3 loop reads CASGYRNRERGEETQYF. CDR3 bases: TGTGCTAGCGGTTATAGAAACAGGGAACGGGGGGAAGAGACCCAGTACTTC.